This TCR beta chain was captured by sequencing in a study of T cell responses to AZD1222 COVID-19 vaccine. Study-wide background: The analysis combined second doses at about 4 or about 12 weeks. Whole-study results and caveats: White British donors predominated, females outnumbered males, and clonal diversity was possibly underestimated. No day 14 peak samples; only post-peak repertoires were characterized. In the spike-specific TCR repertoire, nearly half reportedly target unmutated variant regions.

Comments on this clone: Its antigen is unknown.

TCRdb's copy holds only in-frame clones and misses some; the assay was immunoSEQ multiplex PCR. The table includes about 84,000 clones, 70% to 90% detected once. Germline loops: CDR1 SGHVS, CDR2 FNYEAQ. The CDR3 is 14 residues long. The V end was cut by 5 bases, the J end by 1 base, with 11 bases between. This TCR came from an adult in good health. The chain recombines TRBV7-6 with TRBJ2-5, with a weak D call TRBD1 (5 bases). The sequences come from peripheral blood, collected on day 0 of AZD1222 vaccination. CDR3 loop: CASSLQDTQETQYF. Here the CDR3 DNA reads TGTGCCAGCAGCCTACAGGACACCCAAGAGACCCAGTACTTC.